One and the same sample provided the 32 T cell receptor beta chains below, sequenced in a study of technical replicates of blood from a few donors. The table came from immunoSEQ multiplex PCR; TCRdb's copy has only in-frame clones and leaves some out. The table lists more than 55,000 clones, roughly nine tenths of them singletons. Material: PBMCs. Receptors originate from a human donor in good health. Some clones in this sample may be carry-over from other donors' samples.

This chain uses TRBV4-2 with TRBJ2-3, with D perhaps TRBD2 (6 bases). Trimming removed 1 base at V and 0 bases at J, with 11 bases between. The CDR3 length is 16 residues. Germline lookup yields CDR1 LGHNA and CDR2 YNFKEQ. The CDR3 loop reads CASSQGSGTSTDTQYF. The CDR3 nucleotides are TGTGCCAGCAGCCAAGGTAGCGGTACTAGCACAGATACGCAGTATTTT.

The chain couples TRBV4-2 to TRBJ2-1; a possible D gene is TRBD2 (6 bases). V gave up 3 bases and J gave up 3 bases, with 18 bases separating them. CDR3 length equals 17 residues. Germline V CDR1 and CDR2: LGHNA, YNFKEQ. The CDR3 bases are TGTGCCAGCAGCCATAATACTGGGGAGGCCGTCTACAATGAGCAGTTCTTC. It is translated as CASSHNTGEAVYNEQFF.

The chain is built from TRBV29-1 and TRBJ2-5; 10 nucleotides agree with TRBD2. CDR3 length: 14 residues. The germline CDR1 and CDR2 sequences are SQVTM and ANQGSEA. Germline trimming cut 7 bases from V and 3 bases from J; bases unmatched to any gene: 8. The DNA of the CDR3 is TGCAGCGCCCCCGGGACTAGCGTAAAAGAGACCCAGTACTTC. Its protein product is CSAPGTSVKETQYF.

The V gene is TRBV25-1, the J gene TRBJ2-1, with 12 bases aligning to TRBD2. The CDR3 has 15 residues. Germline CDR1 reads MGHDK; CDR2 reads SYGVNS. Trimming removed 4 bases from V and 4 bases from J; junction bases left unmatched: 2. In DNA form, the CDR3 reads TGTGCCAGCAGTGTGACTAGCGGGGGTTACAATGAGCAGTTCTTC. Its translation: CASSVTSGGYNEQFF.

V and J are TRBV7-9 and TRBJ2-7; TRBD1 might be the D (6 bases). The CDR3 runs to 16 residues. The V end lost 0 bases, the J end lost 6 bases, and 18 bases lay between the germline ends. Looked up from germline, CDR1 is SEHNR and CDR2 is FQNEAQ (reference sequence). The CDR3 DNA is TGTGCCAGCAGCTTAGCGGGGGCACTCAAGGGGCTCGAGCAGTACTTC. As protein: CASSLAGALKGLEQYF.

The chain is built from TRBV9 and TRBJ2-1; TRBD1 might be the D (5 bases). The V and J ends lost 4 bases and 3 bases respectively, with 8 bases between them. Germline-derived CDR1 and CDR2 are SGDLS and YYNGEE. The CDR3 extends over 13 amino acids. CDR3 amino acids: CASSPGLYNEQFF. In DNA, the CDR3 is TGTGCCAGCAGCCCAGGGCTCTACAATGAGCAGTTCTTC.

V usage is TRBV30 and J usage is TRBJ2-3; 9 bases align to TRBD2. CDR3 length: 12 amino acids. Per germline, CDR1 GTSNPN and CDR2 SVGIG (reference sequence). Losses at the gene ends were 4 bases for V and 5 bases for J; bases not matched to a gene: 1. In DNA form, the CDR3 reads TGTGCCTGGACTAGCGGGAAAGATACGCAGTATTTT. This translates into CAWTSGKDTQYF.

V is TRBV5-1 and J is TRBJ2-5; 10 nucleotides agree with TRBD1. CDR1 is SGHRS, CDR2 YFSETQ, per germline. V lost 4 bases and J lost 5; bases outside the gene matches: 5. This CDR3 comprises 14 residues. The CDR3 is CASSGGQGVETQYF. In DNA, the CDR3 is TGCGCCAGCAGCGGAGGACAGGGGGTTGAGACCCAGTACTTC.

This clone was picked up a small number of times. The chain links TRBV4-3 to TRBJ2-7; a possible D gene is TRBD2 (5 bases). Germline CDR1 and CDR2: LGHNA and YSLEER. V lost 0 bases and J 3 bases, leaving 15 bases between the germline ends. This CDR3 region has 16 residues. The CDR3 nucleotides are TGCGCCAGCAGCCAAGATCGTTGGCAGCGGTACTACGAGCAGTACTTC. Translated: CASSQDRWQRYYEQYF.

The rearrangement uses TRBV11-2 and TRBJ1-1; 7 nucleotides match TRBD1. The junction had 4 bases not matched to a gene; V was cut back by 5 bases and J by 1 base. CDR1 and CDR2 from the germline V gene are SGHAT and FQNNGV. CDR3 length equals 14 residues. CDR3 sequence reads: CASSQGQQNTEAFF. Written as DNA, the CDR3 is TGTGCCAGCAGCCAGGGACAGCAGAACACTGAAGCTTTCTTT.

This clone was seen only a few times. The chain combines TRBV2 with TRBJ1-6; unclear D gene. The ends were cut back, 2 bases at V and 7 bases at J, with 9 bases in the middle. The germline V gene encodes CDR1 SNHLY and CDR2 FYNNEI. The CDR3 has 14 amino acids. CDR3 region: CASSESGGNSPLHF. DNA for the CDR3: TGTGCCAGCAGTGAATCAGGCGGGAATTCACCCCTCCACTTT. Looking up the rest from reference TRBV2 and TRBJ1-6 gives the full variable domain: EPEVTQTPSHQVTQMGQEVILRCVPISNHLYFYWYRQILGQKVEFLVSFYNNEISEKSEIFDDQFSVERPDGSNFTLKIRSTKLEDSAMYFCASSESGGNSPLHFGNGTRLTVT.

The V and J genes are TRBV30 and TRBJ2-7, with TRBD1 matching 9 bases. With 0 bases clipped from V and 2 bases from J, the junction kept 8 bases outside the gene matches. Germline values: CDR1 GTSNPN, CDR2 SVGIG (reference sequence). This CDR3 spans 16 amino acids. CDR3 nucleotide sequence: TGTGCCTGGAGTGTGCTCCGGGACAGGGATCCCTACGAGCAGTACTTC. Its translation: CAWSVLRDRDPYEQYF.

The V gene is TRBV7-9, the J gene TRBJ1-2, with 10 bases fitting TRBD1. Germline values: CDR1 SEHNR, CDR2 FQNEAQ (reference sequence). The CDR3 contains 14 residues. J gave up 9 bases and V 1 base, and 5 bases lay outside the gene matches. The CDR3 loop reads CASSLVGQGVSYTF. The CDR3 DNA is TGTGCCAGCAGCTTAGTTGGACAGGGGGTAAGCTACACCTTC. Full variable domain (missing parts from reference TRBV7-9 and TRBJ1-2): DTGVSQNPRHKITKRGQNVTFRCDPISEHNRLYWYRQTLGQGPEFLTYFQNEAQLEKSRLLSDRFSAERPKGSFSTLEIQRTEQGDSAMYLCASSLVGQGVSYTFGSGTRLTVV.

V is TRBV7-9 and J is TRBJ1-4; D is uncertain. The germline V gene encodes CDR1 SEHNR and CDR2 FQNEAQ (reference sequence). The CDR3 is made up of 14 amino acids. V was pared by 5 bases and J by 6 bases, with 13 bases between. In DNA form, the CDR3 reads TGTGCCAGCAGCGCCATTCCGGGTTATGAAAAACTGTTTTTT. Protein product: CASSAIPGYEKLFF.

The CDR3 DNA sequence: TGCGCCAGCAGCCAAGAAGATGGCCCCGAGGGTAACGAGCAGTACTTC. This sequence encodes CASSQEDGPEGNEQYF. V usage is TRBV4-3 and J usage is TRBJ2-7; TRBD2 is a possible D gene (5 bases). The CDR3 is 16 residues long. CDR1 is LGHNA, CDR2 YSLEER, per germline. Trimming stripped 0 bases from V and 5 bases from J, with 17 bases between.

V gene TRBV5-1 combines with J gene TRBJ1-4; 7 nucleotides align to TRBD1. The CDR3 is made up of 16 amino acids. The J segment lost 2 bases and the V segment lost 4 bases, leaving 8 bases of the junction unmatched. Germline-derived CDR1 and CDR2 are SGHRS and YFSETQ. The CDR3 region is CASSHRPGQTNEKLFF. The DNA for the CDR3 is TGCGCCAGCAGCCACAGGCCGGGACAGACTAATGAAAAACTGTTTTTT.

The CDR3 here is CASSLDTSGATQYF. In DNA, the CDR3 is TGTGCCAGCAGCTTAGACACTAGCGGTGCGACCCAGTACTTC. The genes are TRBV7-9 and TRBJ2-5, with 8 nucleotides matching TRBD2. V gave up 1 base and J gave up 7 bases; unmatched junction bases: 5. Germline CDR1 SEHNR, CDR2 FQNEAQ (reference sequence). This CDR3 region has 14 residues.

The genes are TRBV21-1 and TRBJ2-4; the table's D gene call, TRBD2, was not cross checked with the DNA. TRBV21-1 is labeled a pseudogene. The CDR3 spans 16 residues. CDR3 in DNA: TGTGCCAGCAGCTACCCGGGGGGGCGCGGGGAGGACATTCAGTACTTC. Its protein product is CASSYPGGRGEDIQYF.

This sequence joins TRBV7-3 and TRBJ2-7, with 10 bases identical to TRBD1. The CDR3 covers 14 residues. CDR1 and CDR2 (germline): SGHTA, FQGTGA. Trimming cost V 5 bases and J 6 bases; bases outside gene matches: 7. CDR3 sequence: CASSRGGQGSEQYF. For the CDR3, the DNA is TGTGCCAGCAGCCGAGGGGGACAGGGGTCCGAGCAGTACTTC.

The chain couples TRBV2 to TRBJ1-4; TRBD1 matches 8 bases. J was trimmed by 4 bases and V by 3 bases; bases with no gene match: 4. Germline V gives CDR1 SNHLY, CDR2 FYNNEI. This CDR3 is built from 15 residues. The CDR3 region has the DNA TGTGCCAGCAGTGATCCCAGGGGGCGTAATGAAAAACTGTTTTTT. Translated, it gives CASSDPRGRNEKLFF.

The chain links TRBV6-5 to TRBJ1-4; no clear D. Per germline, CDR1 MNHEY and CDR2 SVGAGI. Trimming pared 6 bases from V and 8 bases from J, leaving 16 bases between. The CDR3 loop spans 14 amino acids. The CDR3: CASSRGSGREKLFF. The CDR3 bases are TGTGCCAGCAGCCGTGGGAGTGGGCGAGAAAAACTGTTTTTT.

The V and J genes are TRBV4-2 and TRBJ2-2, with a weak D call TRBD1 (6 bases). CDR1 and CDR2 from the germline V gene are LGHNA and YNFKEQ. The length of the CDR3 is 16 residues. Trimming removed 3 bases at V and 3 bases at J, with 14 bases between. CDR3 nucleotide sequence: TGTGCCAGCAGCCACCTCAGGGGATTGGACACCGGGGAGCTGTTTTTT. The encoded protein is CASSHLRGLDTGELFF.

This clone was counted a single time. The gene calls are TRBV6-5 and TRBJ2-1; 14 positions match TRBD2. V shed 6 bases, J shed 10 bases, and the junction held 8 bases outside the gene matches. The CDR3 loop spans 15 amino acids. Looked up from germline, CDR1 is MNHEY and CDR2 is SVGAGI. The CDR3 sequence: CASSPWTSGRREQFF. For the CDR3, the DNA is TGTGCCAGCAGCCCGTGGACTAGCGGGAGGCGGGAGCAGTTCTTC.

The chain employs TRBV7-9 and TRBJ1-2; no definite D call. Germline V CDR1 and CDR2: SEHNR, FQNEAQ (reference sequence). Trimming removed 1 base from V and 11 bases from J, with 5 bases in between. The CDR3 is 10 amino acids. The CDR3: CASSLGEYTF. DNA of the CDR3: TGTGCCAGCAGCTTAGGGGAGTACACCTTC. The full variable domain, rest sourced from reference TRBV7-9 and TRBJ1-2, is DTGVSQNPRHKITKRGQNVTFRCDPISEHNRLYWYRQTLGQGPEFLTYFQNEAQLEKSRLLSDRFSAERPKGSFSTLEIQRTEQGDSAMYLCASSLGEYTFGSGTRLTVV.

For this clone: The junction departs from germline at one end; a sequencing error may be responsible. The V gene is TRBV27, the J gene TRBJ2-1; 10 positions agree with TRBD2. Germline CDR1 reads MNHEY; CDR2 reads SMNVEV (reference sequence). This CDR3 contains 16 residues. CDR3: CTSSQGETSGWGEQFF. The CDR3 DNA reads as TGTACCAGCAGCCAAGGGGAGACTAGCGGGTGGGGTGAGCAGTTCTTC.

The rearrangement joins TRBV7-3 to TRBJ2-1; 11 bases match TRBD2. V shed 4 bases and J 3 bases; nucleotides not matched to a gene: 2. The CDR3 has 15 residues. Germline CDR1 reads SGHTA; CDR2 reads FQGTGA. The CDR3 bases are TGTGCCAGCAGCTCGGGACTAGCGGTCTACAATGAGCAGTTCTTC. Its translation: CASSSGLAVYNEQFF.

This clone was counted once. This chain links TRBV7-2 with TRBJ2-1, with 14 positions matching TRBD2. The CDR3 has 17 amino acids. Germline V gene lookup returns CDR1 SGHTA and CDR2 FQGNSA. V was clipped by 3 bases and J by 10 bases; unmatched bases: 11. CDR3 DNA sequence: TGTGCCAGCAGCTTCCCCCGTGGACTAGCGGGGGGCGAAGAGCAGTTCTTC. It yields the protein CASSFPRGLAGGEEQFF. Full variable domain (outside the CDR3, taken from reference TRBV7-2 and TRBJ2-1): GAGVSQSPSNKVTEKGKDVELRCDPISGHTALYWYRQSLGQGLEFLIYFQGNSAPDKSGLPSDRFSAERTGGSVSTLTIQRTQQEDSAVYLCASSFPRGLAGGEEQFFGPGTRLTVL.

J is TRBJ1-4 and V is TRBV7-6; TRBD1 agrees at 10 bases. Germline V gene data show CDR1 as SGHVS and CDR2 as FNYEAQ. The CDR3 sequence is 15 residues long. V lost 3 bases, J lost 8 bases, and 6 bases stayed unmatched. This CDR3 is CASSFPGTGAEKLFF. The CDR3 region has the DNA TGTGCCAGCAGCTTTCCCGGGACAGGGGCCGAAAAACTGTTTTTT.

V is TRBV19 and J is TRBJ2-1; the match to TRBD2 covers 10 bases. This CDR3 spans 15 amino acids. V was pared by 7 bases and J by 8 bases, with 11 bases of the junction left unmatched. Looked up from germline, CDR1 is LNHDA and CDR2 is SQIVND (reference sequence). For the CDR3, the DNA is TGTGCCAGTAAATCAGCGGGGGGGCTGAGTCATGAGCAGTTCTTC. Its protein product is CASKSAGGLSHEQFF.

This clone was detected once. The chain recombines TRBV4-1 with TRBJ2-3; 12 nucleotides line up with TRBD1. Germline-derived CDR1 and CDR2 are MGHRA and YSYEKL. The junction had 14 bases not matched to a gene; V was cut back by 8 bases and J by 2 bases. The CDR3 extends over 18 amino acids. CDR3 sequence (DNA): TGCGCCAGCGCAACCGGGACAGGGGGCCGGGGGGCCACAGATACGCAGTATTTT. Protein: CASATGTGGRGATDTQYF.

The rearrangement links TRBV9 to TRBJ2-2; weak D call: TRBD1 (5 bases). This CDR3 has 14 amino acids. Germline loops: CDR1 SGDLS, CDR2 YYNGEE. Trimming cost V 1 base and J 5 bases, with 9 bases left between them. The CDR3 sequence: CASSVSQGTGELFF. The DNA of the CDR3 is TGTGCCAGCAGCGTATCTCAGGGTACCGGGGAGCTGTTTTTT.

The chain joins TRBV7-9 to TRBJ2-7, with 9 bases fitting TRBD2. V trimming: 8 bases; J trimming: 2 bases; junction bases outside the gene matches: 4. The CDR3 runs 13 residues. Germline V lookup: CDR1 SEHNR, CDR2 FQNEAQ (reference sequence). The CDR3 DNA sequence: TGTGCCAGCTCGACTAGCGGCCCCTACGAGCAGTACTTC. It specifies CASSTSGPYEQYF.